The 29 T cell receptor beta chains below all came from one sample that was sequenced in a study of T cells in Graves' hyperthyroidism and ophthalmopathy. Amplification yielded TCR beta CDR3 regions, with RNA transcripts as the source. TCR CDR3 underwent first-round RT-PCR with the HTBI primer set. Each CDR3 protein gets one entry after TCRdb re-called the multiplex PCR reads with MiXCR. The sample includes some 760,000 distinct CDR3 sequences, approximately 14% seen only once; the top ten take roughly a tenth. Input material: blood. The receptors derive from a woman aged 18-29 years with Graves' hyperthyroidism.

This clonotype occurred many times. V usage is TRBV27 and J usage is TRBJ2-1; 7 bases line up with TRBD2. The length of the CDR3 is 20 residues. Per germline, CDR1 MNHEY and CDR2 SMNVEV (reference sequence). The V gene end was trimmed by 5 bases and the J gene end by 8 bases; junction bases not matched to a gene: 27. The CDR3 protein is CASSSGVSVRIGLELDEQFF. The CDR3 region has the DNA TGTGCCAGCAGTAGTGGGGTCTCTGTCAGGATCGGACTAGAACTCGATGAGCAGTTCTTC.

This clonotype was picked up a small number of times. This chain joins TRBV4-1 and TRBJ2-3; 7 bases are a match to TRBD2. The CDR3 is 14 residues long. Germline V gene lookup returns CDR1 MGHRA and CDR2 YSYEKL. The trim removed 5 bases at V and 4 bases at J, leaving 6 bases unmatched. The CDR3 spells CASSVSGISDTQYF. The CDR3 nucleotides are TGCGCCAGCAGCGTCAGCGGGATCTCAGATACGCAGTATTTT.

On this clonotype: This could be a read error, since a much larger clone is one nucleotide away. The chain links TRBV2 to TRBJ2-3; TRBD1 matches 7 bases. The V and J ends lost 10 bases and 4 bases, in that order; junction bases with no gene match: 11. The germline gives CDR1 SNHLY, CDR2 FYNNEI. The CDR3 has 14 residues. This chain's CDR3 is CATRDSESADTQYF. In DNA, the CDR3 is TGTGCCACTCGGGACAGCGAAAGCGCAGATACGCAGTATTTT.

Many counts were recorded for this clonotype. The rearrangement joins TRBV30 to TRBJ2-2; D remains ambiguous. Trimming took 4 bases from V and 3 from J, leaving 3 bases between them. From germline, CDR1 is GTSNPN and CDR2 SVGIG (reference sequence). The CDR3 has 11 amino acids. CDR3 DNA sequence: TGTGCCTGGACTCACACCGGGGAGCTGTTTTTT. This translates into CAWTHTGELFF. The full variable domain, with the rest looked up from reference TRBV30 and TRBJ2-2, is SQTIHQWPATLVQPVGSPLSLECTVEGTSNPNLYWYRQAAGRGLQLLFYSVGIGQISSEVPQNLSASRPQDRQFILSSKKLLLSDSGFYLCAWTHTGELFFGEGSRLTVL.

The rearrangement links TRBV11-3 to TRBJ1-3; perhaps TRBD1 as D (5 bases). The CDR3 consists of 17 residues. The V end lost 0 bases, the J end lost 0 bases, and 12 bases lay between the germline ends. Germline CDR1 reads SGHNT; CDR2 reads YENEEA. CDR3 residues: CASSLEPGLGSGNTIYF. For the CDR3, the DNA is TGTGCCAGCAGCTTAGAACCAGGGCTGGGCTCTGGAAACACCATATATTTT.

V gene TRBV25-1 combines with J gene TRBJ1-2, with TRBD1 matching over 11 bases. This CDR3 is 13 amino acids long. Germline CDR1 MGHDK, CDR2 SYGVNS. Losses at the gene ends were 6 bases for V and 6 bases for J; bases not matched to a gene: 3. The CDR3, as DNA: TGTGCCAGCAGGGGGACAGGGGGGAATGGCTACACCTTC. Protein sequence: CASRGTGGNGYTF.

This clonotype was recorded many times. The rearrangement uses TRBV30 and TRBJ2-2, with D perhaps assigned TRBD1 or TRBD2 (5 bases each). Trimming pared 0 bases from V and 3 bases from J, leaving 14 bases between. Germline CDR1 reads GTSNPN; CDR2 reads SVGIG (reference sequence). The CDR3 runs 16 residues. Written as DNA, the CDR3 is TGTGCCTGGAGTGTAGAAGGGGAGATCCACACCGGGGAGCTGTTTTTT. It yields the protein CAWSVEGEIHTGELFF.

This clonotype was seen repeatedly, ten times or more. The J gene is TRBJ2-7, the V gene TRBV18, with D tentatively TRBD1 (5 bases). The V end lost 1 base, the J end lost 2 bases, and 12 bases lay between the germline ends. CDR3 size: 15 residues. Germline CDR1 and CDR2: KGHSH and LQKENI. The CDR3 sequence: CASSPQKGATYEQYF. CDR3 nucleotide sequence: TGTGCCAGCTCACCACAAAAAGGGGCGACCTACGAGCAGTACTTC.

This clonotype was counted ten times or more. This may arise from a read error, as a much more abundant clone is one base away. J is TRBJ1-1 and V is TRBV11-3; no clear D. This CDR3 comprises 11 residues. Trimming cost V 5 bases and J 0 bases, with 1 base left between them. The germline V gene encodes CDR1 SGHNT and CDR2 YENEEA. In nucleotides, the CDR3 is TGTGCCAGCAGCGTGAACACTGAAGCTTTCTTT. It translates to CASSVNTEAFF. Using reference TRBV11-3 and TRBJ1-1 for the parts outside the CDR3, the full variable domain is EAGVVQSPRYKIIEKKQPVAFWCNPISGHNTLYWYLQNLGQGPELLIRYENEEAVDDSQLPKDRFSAERLKGVDSTLKIQPAELGDSAVYLCASSVNTEAFFGQGTRLTVV.

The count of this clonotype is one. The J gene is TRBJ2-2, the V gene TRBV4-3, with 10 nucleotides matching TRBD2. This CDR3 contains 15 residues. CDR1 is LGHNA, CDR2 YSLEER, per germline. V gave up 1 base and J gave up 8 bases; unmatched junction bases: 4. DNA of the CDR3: TGCGCCAGCAGCCAAGTTACTAGCGGGATGGGGGAGCTGTTTTTT. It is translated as CASSQVTSGMGELFF.

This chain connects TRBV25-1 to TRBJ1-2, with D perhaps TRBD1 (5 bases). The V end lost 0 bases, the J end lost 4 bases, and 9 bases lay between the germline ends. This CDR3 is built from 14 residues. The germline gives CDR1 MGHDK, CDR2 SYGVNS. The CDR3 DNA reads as TGTGCCAGCAGTGAATACGCAGGGATCTATGGCTACACCTTC. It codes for CASSEYAGIYGYTF.

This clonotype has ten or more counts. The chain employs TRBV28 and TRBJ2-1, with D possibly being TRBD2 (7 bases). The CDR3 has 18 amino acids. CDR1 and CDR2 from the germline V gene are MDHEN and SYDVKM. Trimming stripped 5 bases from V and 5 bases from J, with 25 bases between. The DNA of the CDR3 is TGTGCCAGCAGTAGGGGGGGCACACGACGCTGGCGACACAATGAGCAGTTCTTC. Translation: CASSRGGTRRWRHNEQFF.

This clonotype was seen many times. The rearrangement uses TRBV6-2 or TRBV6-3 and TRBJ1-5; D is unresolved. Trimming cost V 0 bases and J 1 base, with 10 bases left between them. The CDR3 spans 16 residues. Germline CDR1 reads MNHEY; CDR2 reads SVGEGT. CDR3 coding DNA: TGTGCCAGCAGTTACTCGATGGGTAAGAGCAATCAGCCCCAGCATTTT. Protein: CASSYSMGKSNQPQHF.

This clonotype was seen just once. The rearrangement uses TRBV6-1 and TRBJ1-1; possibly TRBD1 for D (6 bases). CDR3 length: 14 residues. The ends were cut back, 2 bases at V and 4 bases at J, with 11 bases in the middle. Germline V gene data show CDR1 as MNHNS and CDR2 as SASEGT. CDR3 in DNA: TGTGCCAGCAGTGAAATCCGGGGGCCCACTGAAGCTTTCTTT. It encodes CASSEIRGPTEAFF.

The CDR3 bases are TGTGCCAGCAGACTCAGGTTAAATTCCTACGAGCAGTACTTC. This sequence encodes CASRLRLNSYEQYF. The chain joins TRBV6-1 to TRBJ2-7; D not resolved. Trimming shortened V by 6 bases and J by 1 base, and 13 bases separated the two germline ends. The germline CDR1 and CDR2 sequences are MNHNS and SASEGT. The CDR3 runs to 14 residues.

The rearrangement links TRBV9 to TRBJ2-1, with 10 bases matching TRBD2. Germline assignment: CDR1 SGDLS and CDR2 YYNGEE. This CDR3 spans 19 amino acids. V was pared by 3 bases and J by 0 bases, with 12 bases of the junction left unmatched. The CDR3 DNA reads TGTGCCAGCAGCGCCCGGACTAGCGGCGGTCAAAGCTCCTACAATGAGCAGTTCTTC. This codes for CASSARTSGGQSSYNEQFF.

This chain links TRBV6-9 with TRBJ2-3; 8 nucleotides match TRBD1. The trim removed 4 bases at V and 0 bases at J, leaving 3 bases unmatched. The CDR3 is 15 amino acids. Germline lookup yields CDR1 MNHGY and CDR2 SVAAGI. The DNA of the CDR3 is TGTGCCAGCAGTTGGGACAGGTCTAGCACAGATACGCAGTATTTT. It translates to CASSWDRSSTDTQYF.

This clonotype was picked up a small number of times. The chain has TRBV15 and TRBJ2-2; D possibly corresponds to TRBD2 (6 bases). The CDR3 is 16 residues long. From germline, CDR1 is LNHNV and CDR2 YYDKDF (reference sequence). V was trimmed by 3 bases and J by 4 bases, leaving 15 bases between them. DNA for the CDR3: TGTGCCACCAGCAGCCCCTCGGGGGAGGCCACCGGGGAGCTGTTTTTT. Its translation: CATSSPSGEATGELFF.

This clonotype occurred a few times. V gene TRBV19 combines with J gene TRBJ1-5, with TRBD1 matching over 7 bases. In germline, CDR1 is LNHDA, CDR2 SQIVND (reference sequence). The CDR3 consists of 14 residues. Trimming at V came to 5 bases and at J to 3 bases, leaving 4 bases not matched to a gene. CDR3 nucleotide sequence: TGTGCCAGTAGTTCCGGGACAGTCAATCAGCCCCAGCATTTT. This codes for CASSSGTVNQPQHF.

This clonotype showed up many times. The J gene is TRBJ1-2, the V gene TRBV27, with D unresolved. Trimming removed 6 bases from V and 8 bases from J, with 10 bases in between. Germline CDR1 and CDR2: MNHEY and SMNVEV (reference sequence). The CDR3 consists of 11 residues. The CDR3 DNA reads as TGTGCCAGCAGGTCAGTGGCCGGCTACACCTTC. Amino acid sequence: CASRSVAGYTF.

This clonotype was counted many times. The DNA for the CDR3 is TGCAGTGCTAGAGAGGGAATCAAGACCCAGTACTTC. It specifies CSAREGIKTQYF. The V and J genes are TRBV20-1 and TRBJ2-5; D is unresolved. Trimming left V 0 bases short and J 6 bases short, with 8 bases between. From germline, CDR1 is DFQATT and CDR2 SNEGSKA (reference sequence). The CDR3 is 12 amino acids.

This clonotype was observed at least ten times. DNA for the CDR3: TGTGCCAGCAGTGGTAGCGGGAGTCTGGATGAGCAGTTCTTC. It is translated as CASSGSGSLDEQFF. The chain employs TRBV27 and TRBJ2-1, with 9 bases fitting TRBD2. The CDR3 spans 14 residues. The V segment lost 5 bases and the J segment 8 bases; nucleotides outside the gene matches: 7. Looked up from germline, CDR1 is MNHEY and CDR2 is SMNVEV (reference sequence).

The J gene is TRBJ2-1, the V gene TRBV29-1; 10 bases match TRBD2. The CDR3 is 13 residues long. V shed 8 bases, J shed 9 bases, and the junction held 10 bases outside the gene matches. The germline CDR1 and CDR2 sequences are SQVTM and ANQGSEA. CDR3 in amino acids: CSYTSGTGGEQFF. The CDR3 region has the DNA TGCAGCTATACTAGCGGGACGGGGGGTGAGCAGTTCTTC.

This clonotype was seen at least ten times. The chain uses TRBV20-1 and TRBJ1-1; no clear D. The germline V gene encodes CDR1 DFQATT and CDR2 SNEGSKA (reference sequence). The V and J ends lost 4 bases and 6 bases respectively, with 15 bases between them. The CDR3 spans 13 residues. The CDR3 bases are TGCAGTGCTACGTTTCAAGTGGATTCTGAAGCTTTCTTT. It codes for CSATFQVDSEAFF.

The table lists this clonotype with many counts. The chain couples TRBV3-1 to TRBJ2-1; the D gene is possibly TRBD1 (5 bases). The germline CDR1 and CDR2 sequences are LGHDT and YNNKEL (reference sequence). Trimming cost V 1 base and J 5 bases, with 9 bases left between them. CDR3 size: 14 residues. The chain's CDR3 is CASSQVARDNEQFF. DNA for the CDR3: TGTGCCAGCAGCCAAGTCGCCAGGGACAATGAGCAGTTCTTC.

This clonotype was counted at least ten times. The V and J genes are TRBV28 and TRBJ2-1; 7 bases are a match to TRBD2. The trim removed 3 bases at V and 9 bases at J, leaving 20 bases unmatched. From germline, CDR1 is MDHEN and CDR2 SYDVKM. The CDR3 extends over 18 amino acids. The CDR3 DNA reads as TGTGCCAGCAGTTTTACGGACCTAGCGGCTACCTTCCACGGTGAGCAGTTCTTC. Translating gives CASSFTDLAATFHGEQFF.

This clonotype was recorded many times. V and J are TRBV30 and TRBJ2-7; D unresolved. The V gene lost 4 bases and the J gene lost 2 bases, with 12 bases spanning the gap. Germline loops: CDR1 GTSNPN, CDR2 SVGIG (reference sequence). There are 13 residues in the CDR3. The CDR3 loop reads CAWNYDTAYEQYF. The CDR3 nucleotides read TGTGCCTGGAACTATGACACCGCCTACGAGCAGTACTTC.

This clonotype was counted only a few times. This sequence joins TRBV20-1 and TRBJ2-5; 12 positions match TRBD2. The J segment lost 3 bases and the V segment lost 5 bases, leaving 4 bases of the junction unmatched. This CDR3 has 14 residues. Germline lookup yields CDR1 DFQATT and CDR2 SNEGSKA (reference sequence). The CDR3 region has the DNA TGCAGTGCTCTAGCGGGAGGGCCCGAAGAGACCCAGTACTTC. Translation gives CSALAGGPEETQYF.

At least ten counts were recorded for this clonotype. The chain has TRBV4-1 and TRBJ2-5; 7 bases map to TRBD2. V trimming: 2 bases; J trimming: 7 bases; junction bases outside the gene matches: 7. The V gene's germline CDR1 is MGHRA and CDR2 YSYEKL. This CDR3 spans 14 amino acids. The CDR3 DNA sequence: TGCGCCAGCAGCCAAATCGGACTAGTTGGGACCCAGTACTTC. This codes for CASSQIGLVGTQYF.